This TCR beta chain emerged from a study of blood T cell repertoires in COVID-19. In the study overall: Acute and convalescent COVID-19 specimens originated in the United States, Italy and Spain. The cDNA or gDNA used as material had been derived from T cells, B-cell-depleted T cells, or PBMCs.

Germline V gene data show CDR1 as LNHNV and CDR2 as YYDKDF (reference sequence). Trimming stripped 1 base from V and 5 bases from J, with 19 bases between. The CDR3 sequence is 17 residues long. Source study methods: Reference gene primers were amplified, and this amplification served to estimate nucleated cell counts. Using immunoSEQ multiplex PCR, the repertoire was profiled, and TCRdb retains in-frame clones only, with some absent. V and J calls plus clone size are reproduced from that table; the DNA served to infer D and trimming. The table records 100,000 or so clones, 65% to 85% of them present only once.

This TCR was sampled from a man between 65 and 80 years old with active or convalescent COVID-19. This sequence joins TRBV15 and TRBJ2-3; a possible D gene is TRBD2 (7 bases). Source material: peripheral blood. CDR3 loop: CATSRALGGAKVDTQYF. DNA of the CDR3: TGTGCCACCAGCAGAGCCCTGGGGGGGGCGAAGGTAGATACGCAGTATTTT.